Sequencing of this TCR beta chain was carried out in a study of blood T cell repertoires in COVID-19. After removal of 8 bases from V and 8 bases from J, the junction contained 17 bases not matched to a gene. This CDR3 has 16 amino acids. CDR1 is SGHVS, CDR2 FNYEAQ, per germline. The sample holds a few counts of this clone. Using immunoSEQ multiplex PCR, the repertoire was profiled, and TCRdb retains in-frame clones only, with some absent. The data contain 180,000 or so clones, about 81% of them singletons. The chain carries TRBV7-6 and TRBJ2-1; 8 bases match TRBD2. This receptor was obtained from a woman over 75 with COVID-19, enrolled during active disease. Specimen: peripheral blood. CDR3 sequence (DNA): TGTGCCAGCTCTTCGCTGGCGGGGGGTACGTCCCATGAGCAGTTCTTC. Protein sequence: CASSSLAGGTSHEQFF.